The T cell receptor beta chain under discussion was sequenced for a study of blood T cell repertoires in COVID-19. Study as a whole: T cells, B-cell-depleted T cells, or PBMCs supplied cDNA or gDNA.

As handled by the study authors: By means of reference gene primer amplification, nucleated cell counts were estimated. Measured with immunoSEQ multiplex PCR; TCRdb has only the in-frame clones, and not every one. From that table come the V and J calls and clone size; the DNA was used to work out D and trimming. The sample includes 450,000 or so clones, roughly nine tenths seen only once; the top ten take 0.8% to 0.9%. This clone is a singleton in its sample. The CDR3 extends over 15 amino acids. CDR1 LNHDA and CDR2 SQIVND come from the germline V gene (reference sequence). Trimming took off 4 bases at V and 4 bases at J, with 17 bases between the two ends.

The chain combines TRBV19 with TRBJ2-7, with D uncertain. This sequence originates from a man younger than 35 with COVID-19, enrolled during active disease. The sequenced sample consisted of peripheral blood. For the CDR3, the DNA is TGTGCCAGTAGTACCTACCGTGGTCACGCGTACGAGCAGTACTTC. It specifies CASSTYRGHAYEQYF.